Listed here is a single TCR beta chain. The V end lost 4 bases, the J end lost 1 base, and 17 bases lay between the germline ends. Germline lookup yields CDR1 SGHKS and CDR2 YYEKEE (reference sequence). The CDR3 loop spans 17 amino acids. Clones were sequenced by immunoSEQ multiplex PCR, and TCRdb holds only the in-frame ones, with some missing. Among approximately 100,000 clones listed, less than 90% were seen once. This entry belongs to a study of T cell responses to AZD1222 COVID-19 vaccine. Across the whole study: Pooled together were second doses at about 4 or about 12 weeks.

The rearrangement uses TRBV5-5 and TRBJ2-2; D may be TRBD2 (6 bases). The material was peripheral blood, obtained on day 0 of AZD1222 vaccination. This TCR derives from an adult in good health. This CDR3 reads CASSPRWRGENTGELFF. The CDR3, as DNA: TGTGCCAGCAGCCCGAGATGGAGGGGCGAGAACACCGGGGAGCTGTTTTTT.